The TCR beta chain described here comes from a study of T cells in Graves' hyperthyroidism and ophthalmopathy (dated by TCRdb to between 2018 and 2021). Background for the entire study: Peripheral blood samples were taken at initial diagnosis, before any treatment was given. Thyroid tissue and blood T-cell repertoires from several Graves' hyperthyroidism patients were also compared in the study. Whether ophthalmopathy could be predicted prospectively was tested in an independent validation cohort made up of under 20 hyperthyroidism patients plus 17 patients who later progressed to ophthalmopathy. The approximately 100 discovery patients were divided at random into training and test sets in a 7:3 ratio. The paper reports TCR Vbeta CDR3 sequencing of 130 to 150 peripheral blood samples: 43 ophthalmopathy, under 80 hyperthyroidism and approximately 17 progressor patients. A discovery cohort of approximately 97 patients, 43 with Graves' ophthalmopathy and approximately 60 with stable Graves' hyperthyroidism, was used to find distinguishing TCR V-J signatures. Following sampling, methimazole starting at 30 mg daily was given to hyperthyroidism patients, and high-dose intravenous methylprednisolone was given to ophthalmopathy patients.

In this sample, this clonotype turned up a few times. The antigen it recognizes is unknown. No base quality information exists; no much larger clone differs at one position. CDR1 and CDR2, per the germline V gene, are SGDLS and YYNGEE. The CDR3 contains 15 residues, cysteine and phenylalanine counted. Only the CDR3 DNA stays, 45 bases, in frame from base 1. From V the trimming removes 2 bases and from J it removes 4 bases, while the gene matches leave 6 bases of the junction unaccounted for. Stable Graves' hyperthyroidism was defined as no progression to ophthalmopathy during 18 months of follow-up. Hyperthyroidism patients were newly diagnosed, had a disease duration of under 2 months, and were aged 18 to 65 years. Exclusion was applied to patients with uncontrolled infections, other autoimmune diseases, pregnancy or lactation. Diagnoses relied on clinical symptoms, serum thyroxine and TRAb, thyroid ultrasound and orbital computed tomography. PBMCs were separated from approximately 9.9 ml of fresh peripheral blood using Ficoll-Paque density gradient centrifugation. Total RNA was extracted with Trizol reagent, and quality was checked on an Agilent 2100 Bioanalyzer.

The TCR beta CDR3 regions were amplified from the RNA transcripts. For the first round of RT-PCR on the TCR CDR3, the HTBI primer set was used together with the Qiagen OneStep RT-PCR kit. A second multiplex PCR round built the libraries, followed by size selection and purification. Libraries were sequenced paired-end with 100 bp reads on an Illumina HiSeq2000. Concerning the study's data processing: Raw data were processed with SOAPnuke, discarding reads with adapters, uncalled bases, mean Phred below 15, or no exact constant-primer or identifier match. COPE v1.2.5 was used to merge high-quality paired reads, and clonotypes were defined as unique nucleotide sequences. MiTCR v1.1 was used to align the clonotypes against IMGT TRBV, TRBD and TRBJ reference segments. Only V-J combinations with frequency above 0.0001, covering about 99% of repertoires, were analysed. The TCS score was defined as the ratio of F50 (clonal expansion) to E x V (chaos), calculated using BLOSUM62-based TCRdist between CDR3 peptides within each V-J. Welch's t-statistics and random forest reduced fewer than 600 V-J features to 13, which were used in a naive Bayes classifier (R e1071). The public reads were reanalyzed by TCRdb: fastp trimming at Q25, MiXCR alignment, in-frame beta chains only. Each record represents a unique CDR3 protein, reported with the most common genes and DNA among its rows. None of the V and J calls come from the authors' own analysis; TCRdb made them. For this sample the table gives some 180,000 distinct CDR3 sequences, of which 17% were detected only once. Jointly, the top ten make up roughly 49% of the sample.

Broad study findings and their caveats: Most expanded thyroid clonotypes (frequency above 0.001) were also detected in blood, a finding suggesting that blood repertoires may reflect thyroid immune responses. A model built on a 13 V-J signature distinguished ophthalmopathy from stable hyperthyroidism, reaching about 88% sensitivity and around 81% specificity in cross-validation and 80%/75% in testing. Sample size was not statistically predetermined, and blinding of investigators to group allocation was not performed. During validation, the model predicted progression to ophthalmopathy a median of about 6.5 months ahead of onset, with almost 71% sensitivity and around 73% specificity.

The chain joins TRBV9 to TRBJ2-5; 9 middle bases align to TRBD2. The TCR was taken from a woman aged 50 to 60 with Graves' hyperthyroidism. Sequencing used blood. The CDR3 region reads CASSVSGSPPETQYF. The sequenced DNA is TGTGCCAGCAGCGTTAGCGGGAGTCCCCCAGAGACCCAGTACTTC.